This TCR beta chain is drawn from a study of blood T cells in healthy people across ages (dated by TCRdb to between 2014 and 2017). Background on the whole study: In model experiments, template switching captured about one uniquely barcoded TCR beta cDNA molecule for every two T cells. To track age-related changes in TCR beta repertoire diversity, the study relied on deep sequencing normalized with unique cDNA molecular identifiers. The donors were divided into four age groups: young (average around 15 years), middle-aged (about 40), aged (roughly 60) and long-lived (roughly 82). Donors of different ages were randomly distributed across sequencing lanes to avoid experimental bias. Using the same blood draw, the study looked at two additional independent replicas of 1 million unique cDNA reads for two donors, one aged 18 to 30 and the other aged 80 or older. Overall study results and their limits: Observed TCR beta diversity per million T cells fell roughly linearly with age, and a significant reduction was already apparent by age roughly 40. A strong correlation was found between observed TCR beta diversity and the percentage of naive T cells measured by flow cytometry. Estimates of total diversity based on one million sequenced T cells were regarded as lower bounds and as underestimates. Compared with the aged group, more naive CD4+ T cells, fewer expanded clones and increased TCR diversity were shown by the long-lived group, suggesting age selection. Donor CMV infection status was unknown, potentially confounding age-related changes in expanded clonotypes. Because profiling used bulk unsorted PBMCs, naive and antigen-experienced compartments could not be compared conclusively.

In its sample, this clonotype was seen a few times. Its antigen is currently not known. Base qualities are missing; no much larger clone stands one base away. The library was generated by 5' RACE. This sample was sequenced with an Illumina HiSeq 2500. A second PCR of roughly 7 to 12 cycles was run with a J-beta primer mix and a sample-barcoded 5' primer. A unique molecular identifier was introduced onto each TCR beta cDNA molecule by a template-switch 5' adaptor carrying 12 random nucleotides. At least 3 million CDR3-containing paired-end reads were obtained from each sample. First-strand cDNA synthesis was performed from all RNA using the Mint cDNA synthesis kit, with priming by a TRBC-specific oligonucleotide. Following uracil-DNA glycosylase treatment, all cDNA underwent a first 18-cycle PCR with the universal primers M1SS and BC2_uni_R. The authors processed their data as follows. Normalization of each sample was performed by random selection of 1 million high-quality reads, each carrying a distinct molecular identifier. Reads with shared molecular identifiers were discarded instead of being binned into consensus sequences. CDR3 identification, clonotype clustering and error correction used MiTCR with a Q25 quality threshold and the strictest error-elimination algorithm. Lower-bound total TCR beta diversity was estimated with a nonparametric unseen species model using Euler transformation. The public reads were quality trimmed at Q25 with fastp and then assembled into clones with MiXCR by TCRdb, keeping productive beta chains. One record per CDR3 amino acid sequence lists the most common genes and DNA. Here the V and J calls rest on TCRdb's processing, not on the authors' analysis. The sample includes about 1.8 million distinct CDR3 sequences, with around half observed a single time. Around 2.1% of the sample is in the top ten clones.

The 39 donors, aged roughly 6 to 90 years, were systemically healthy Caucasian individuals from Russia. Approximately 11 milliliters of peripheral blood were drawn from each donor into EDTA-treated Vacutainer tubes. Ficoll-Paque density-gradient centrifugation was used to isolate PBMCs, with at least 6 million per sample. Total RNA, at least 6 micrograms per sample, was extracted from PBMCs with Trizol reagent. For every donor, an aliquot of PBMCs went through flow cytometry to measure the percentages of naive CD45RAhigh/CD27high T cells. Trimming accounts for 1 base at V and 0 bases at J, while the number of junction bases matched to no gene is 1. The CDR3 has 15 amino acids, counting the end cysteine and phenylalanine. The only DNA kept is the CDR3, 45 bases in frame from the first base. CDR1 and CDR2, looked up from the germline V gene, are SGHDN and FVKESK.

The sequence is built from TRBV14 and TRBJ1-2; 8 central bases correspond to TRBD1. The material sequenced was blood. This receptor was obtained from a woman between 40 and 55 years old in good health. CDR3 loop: CASSQGQGTNYGYTF. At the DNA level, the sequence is TGTGCCAGCAGCCAAGGACAGGGGACTAACTATGGCTACACCTTC.